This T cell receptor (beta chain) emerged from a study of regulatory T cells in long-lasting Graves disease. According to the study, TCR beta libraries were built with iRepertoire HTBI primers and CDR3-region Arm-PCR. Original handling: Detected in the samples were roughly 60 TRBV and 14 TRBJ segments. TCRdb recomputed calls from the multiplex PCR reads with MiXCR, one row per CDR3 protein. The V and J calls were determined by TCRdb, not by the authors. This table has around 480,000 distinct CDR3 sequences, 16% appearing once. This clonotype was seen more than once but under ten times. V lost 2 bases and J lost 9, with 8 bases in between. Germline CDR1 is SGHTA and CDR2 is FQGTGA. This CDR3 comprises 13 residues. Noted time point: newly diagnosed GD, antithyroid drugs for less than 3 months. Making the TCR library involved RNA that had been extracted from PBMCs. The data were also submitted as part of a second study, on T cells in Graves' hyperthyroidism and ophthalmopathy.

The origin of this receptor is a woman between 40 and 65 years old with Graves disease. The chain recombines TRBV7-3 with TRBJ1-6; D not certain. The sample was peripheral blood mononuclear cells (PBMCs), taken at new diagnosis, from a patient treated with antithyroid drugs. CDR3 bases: TGTGCCAGCAGCTTAGGCGCAGCTTCACCCCTCCACTTT. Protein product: CASSLGAASPLHF.